This TCR beta chain appears in the sequencing data of a study of blood T cell repertoires in COVID-19. As for the study in general: Sources were T cells, B-cell-depleted T cells, or PBMCs; the material itself was cDNA or gDNA.

The study drew participants aged about 18 to 89 years from some 23 US areas. In the original analysis: Amplification of reference gene primers provided the estimated nucleated cell counts. The assay was immunoSEQ multiplex PCR, and TCRdb's table has in-frame clones only and misses some. That table furnishes V, J and clone size, whereas the DNA furnished D and trimming. The sample carries approximately 240,000 clones, about 90% recorded once. Germline values: CDR1 LGHNA, CDR2 YNFKEQ. CDR3 size: 15 residues. V was pared by 4 bases and J by 3 bases, with 6 bases of the junction left unmatched. The rearrangement links TRBV4-2 to TRBJ1-1; 9 bases align to TRBD1. The sequenced sample consisted of PBMCs or T cells enriched from blood (not recorded which). The receptor was isolated from a woman younger than 35 who had recovered from COVID-19. DNA of the CDR3: TGTGCCAGCAGCCCGGGGACAGGGTGGGACACTGAAGCTTTCTTT. It encodes CASSPGTGWDTEAFF.